This T cell receptor beta chain was profiled in a study of cytomegalovirus exposure and HLA in healthy donors. Whole-study results and caveats: Sequencing probably produced one cluster of sequence variants that were highly shared. Analysis performed later found roughly 17,000 TCR beta sequences associated with HLA alleles at 0.05 false discovery rate. An analysis done earlier found most TCR beta V segments productive about 87% or about 30% of the time. Accurate predictions that matched the HLA-A and HLA-B alleles of most subjects were reportedly made from TCR beta sequences.

It was with 60 Vbeta and 13 Jbeta primers that the PCR ran. The repertoire was sequenced with immunoSEQ multiplex PCR; TCRdb's copy has only in-frame clones and lacks some. The sample has roughly 130,000 clones; 80% to 90% are singletons. This clone was detected a few times. No antigen is known for it. Sequencing was carried out using PBMCs. The source is a man in his fifties or sixties in good health and CMV-seronegative.

Written as DNA, the CDR3 is TGTGCCAGCAGTGAACAGGGGGCGCGGAGTCACACTGAAGCTTTCTTT. It translates to CASSEQGARSHTEAFF. The V call is TRBV6-1, the J call TRBJ1-1, with 8 bases fitting TRBD1. The CDR3 extends over 16 amino acids. The germline CDR1 and CDR2 sequences are MNHNS and SASEGT. V shed 2 bases and J 3 bases; nucleotides not matched to a gene: 8.